The 29 T cell receptor beta chains presented below share a single source sample, sequenced in a study of blood T cell repertoires in COVID-19 (TCRdb year 2020). Library construction relied on the immunoSEQ multiplex PCR assay. What TCRdb holds here is the immuneACCESS table cut down to in-frame rearrangements. Part of the clones is not present; checked against another copy, under half of the missing clones reflect an unresolved V gene, and the others are unexplained. For this sample the table gives 150,000 to 170,000 clones, of which approximately 85% were detected only once. The ten largest account for 0.63% of the sample. The sequenced sample was peripheral blood. These receptors all come from a man aged 55 to 69 with COVID-19, enrolled during active disease.

J is TRBJ2-2 and V is TRBV11-2; weak D call: TRBD1 (5 bases). The CDR3 length is 13 residues. V lost 1 base and J lost 6, with 6 bases in between. Germline V gene data show CDR1 as SGHAT and CDR2 as FQNNGV. CDR3: CASSLVRAGELFF. CDR3 nucleotide sequence: TGTGCCAGCAGCTTAGTCAGGGCCGGGGAGCTGTTTTTT.

The rearrangement uses TRBV19 and TRBJ1-4; no clear D. V gave up 4 bases and J gave up 8 bases, with 11 bases separating them. Germline V gene sequence: CDR1 LNHDA, CDR2 SQIVND (reference sequence). This CDR3 contains 13 residues. The CDR3 sequence: CASSSTAREKLFF. DNA for the CDR3: TGTGCCAGTAGTAGTACGGCTAGGGAAAAACTGTTTTTT.

J is TRBJ1-4 and V is TRBV18; D gene unclear. The CDR3 totals 14 residues. Germline V CDR1 and CDR2: KGHSH, LQKENI. Trimming stripped 3 bases from V and 6 bases from J, with 11 bases between. The CDR3 loop is CASSPPHGDEKLFF. The CDR3 coding sequence is TGTGCCAGCTCACCCCCGCACGGGGATGAAAAACTGTTTTTT.

The chain employs TRBV5-1 and TRBJ2-3, with 9 bases lining up with TRBD2. V was pared by 3 bases and J by 6 bases, with 5 bases of the junction left unmatched. Per the germline V gene, CDR1 is SGHRS and CDR2 is YFSETQ. The CDR3 covers 14 residues. The DNA for the CDR3 is TGCGCCAGCAGCTCCGGACTAGCGACCGATACGCAGTATTTT. The encoded protein is CASSSGLATDTQYF.

The chain is built from TRBV28 and TRBJ2-3; TRBD1 matches at 8 bases. CDR1 MDHEN and CDR2 SYDVKM come from the germline V gene. Trimming cost V 1 base and J 4 bases; bases outside gene matches: 1. This CDR3 spans 14 amino acids. The CDR3 coding sequence is TGTGCCAGCAGTTTATACAGGGGGGCAGATACGCAGTATTTT. Translated: CASSLYRGADTQYF.

The chain links TRBV7-9 to TRBJ1-5; D remains ambiguous. The CDR3 loop spans 12 amino acids. Per the germline V gene, CDR1 is SEHNR and CDR2 is FQNEAQ (reference sequence). V was clipped by 3 bases and J by 4 bases, with 4 bases between them. The CDR3 region is CASSFPNQPQHF. CDR3 nucleotides: TGTGCCAGCAGCTTTCCGAATCAGCCCCAGCATTTT.

The rearrangement uses TRBV4-2 and TRBJ2-2, with 7 nucleotides matching TRBD2. The CDR3 consists of 16 residues. CDR1 and CDR2 from the germline V gene are LGHNA and YNFKEQ. Trimming removed 4 bases from V and 7 bases from J; junction bases left unmatched: 12. The CDR3 loop is CASSRSAGDRIGELFF. The CDR3 nucleotides are TGTGCCAGCAGCCGTTCCGCGGGAGATAGGATCGGGGAGCTGTTTTTT.

The chain uses TRBV19 and TRBJ2-3; perhaps TRBD1 as D (7 bases). V dropped 6 bases and J dropped 6 bases, with 19 bases sitting between them. This CDR3 is built from 15 residues. Germline V gene lookup returns CDR1 LNHDA and CDR2 SQIVND (reference sequence). CDR3 sequence reads: CASSPGRGVADTQYF. The CDR3 coding sequence is TGTGCCAGTAGCCCGGGCAGGGGGGTGGCCGATACGCAGTATTTT.

The V call is TRBV7-8, the J call TRBJ1-6, with D possibly matching TRBD1 (5 bases). This CDR3 is built from 14 residues. V lost 5 bases to trimming and J lost 4 bases, with 9 bases between them. Germline loops: CDR1 SGHVS, CDR2 FQNEAQ. The CDR3 spells CASSPGNYNSPLHF. CDR3 coding DNA: TGTGCCAGCAGCCCAGGGAATTATAATTCACCCCTCCACTTT. The variable domain in full, completed from reference TRBV7-8 and TRBJ1-6, reads GAGVSQSPRYKVAKRGQDVALRCDPISGHVSLFWYQQALGQGPEFLTYFQNEAQLDKSGLPSDRFFAERPEGSVSTLKIQRTQQEDSAVYLCASSPGNYNSPLHFGNGTRLTVT.

The J gene is TRBJ1-3, the V gene TRBV10-3; D is possibly TRBD1 (6 bases). V lost 6 bases and J lost 1, with 13 bases in between. The CDR3 loop spans 15 amino acids. The germline gives CDR1 ENHRY, CDR2 SYGVKD. Here the CDR3 reads CAIRDTGSSGNTIYF. DNA for the CDR3: TGTGCCATCAGGGATACAGGGTCGTCTGGAAACACCATATATTTT.

This clone was seen more than once but under ten times. The chain uses TRBV27 and TRBJ1-5; 8 positions match TRBD1. Trimming took 2 bases from V and 5 from J; bases not matched to a gene: 8. This CDR3 is built from 16 residues. Germline CDR1 MNHEY, CDR2 SMNVEV (reference sequence). The CDR3 is CASSLNGQGGHQPQHF. CDR3 bases: TGTGCCAGCAGTTTAAACGGACAGGGAGGCCATCAGCCCCAGCATTTT.

The V call is TRBV7-6, the J call TRBJ1-3; D ambiguous. The CDR3 sequence is 12 residues long. Germline V gene data show CDR1 as SGHVS and CDR2 as FNYEAQ. Trimming shortened V by 6 bases and J by 4 bases, and 7 bases separated the two germline ends. CDR3 in amino acids: CASSSVGNTIYF. CDR3 nucleotides: TGTGCCAGCAGTTCAGTCGGAAACACCATATATTTT. Full variable domain (remainder filled in from reference TRBV7-6 and TRBJ1-3): GAGVSQSPRYKVTKRGQDVALRCDPISGHVSLYWYRQALGQGPEFLTYFNYEAQQDKSGLPNDRFSAERPEGSISTLTIQRTEQRDSAMYRCASSSVGNTIYFGEGSWLTVV.

The chain links TRBV27 to TRBJ2-7, with 12 bases lining up with TRBD2. The V segment lost 6 bases and the J segment 1 base; nucleotides outside the gene matches: 16. The germline V gene encodes CDR1 MNHEY and CDR2 SMNVEV (reference sequence). The CDR3 sequence is 19 residues long. CDR3 nucleotides: TGTGCCAGCAGATGCCCACTAGCGGGGGGTTCATTTCTTTCCTACGAGCAGTACTTC. Protein sequence: CASRCPLAGGSFLSYEQYF.

This chain connects TRBV5-1 to TRBJ1-2; tentatively, D is TRBD1 (5 bases). Germline loops: CDR1 SGHRS, CDR2 YFSETQ. Between the trimmed V and J ends, which lost 0 bases and 6 bases, there was a span of 6 bases. The CDR3 is 12 amino acids. CDR3 in DNA: TGCGCCAGCAGCTTGGTAGGGGATGGCTACACCTTC. As protein: CASSLVGDGYTF.

The chain is built from TRBV19 and TRBJ2-1; D may be TRBD1 (6 bases). V gave up 5 bases and J gave up 3 bases, with 17 bases separating them. This CDR3 has 16 amino acids. Germline V gene data show CDR1 as LNHDA and CDR2 as SQIVND (reference sequence). CDR3: CASSSSDSLNYNEQFF. As DNA, the CDR3 is TGTGCCAGTAGTTCCTCGGACAGCCTAAACTACAATGAGCAGTTCTTC.

This chain uses TRBV18 with TRBJ1-6, with D possibly being TRBD1 (6 bases). Germline CDR1 is KGHSH and CDR2 is LQKENI. The V and J ends lost 2 bases and 7 bases respectively, with 9 bases between them. The CDR3 is 14 residues long. The DNA of the CDR3 is TGTGCCAGCTCACCATTGGGACAAAATTCACCCCTCCACTTT. Its translation is CASSPLGQNSPLHF.

This clone was seen just once. This chain connects TRBV18 to TRBJ1-2; D is unclear. CDR1 and CDR2 (germline): KGHSH, LQKENI. CDR3 length: 14 amino acids. Trimming removed 2 bases from V and 5 bases from J, with 12 bases in between. The CDR3 here is CASSPSGFKYGYTF. The CDR3 nucleotides are TGTGCCAGCTCACCAAGCGGCTTTAAATATGGCTACACCTTC.

V gene TRBV30 combines with J gene TRBJ1-5, with 9 nucleotides matching TRBD1. Trimming took 5 bases from V and 6 from J; bases not matched to a gene: 11. The CDR3 is 15 residues long. CDR1 GTSNPN and CDR2 SVGIG come from the germline V gene (reference sequence). CDR3 sequence reads: CAWSTPRTGVQPQHF. Written as DNA, the CDR3 is TGTGCCTGGTCAACACCCCGGACAGGGGTTCAGCCCCAGCATTTT.

This chain connects TRBV11-3 to TRBJ2-2; D unresolved. The length of the CDR3 is 12 residues. CDR1 and CDR2 from the germline V gene are SGHNT and YENEEA. V gave up 3 bases and J gave up 4 bases, with 3 bases separating them. CDR3 DNA: TGTGCCAGCAGCTTCTCCACCGGGGAGCTGTTTTTT. Translated, it gives CASSFSTGELFF.

The J gene is TRBJ2-3, the V gene TRBV29-1, with D possibly being TRBD1 (5 bases). V was shortened by 8 bases and J by 2 bases, with 11 bases between the two germline ends. The CDR3 is 12 residues long. Germline CDR1 SQVTM, CDR2 ANQGSEA. The CDR3 coding sequence is TGCAGCACACGACAGCTCACAGATACGCAGTATTTT. Translating it yields CSTRQLTDTQYF.

On this clone itself: Mismatch with germline at one junction end may stem from a read error. The chain is built from TRBV27 and TRBJ2-5; weak D call: TRBD1 (5 bases). This CDR3 spans 11 amino acids. The germline V gene has CDR1 MNHEY and CDR2 SMNVEV (reference sequence). This CDR3 reads CASVLLRVGDF. The CDR3 DNA sequence: TGTGCCAGCGTATTACTCAGGGTAGGGGACTTC.

V usage is TRBV9 and J usage is TRBJ2-2, with TRBD1 as a possible D gene (5 bases). The germline CDR1 and CDR2 sequences are SGDLS and YYNGEE. This CDR3 is built from 16 residues. The V end was cut by 3 bases, the J end by 4 bases, with 16 bases between. CDR3 residues: CASSATARVSTGELFF. The CDR3 DNA follows: TGTGCCAGCAGCGCGACAGCCAGGGTGAGCACCGGGGAGCTGTTTTTT.

This clone appeared a few times. The chain couples TRBV7-8 to TRBJ1-1; D ambiguous. Germline CDR1 SGHVS, CDR2 FQNEAQ. The CDR3 contains 12 residues. Trimming cost V 5 bases and J 8 bases, with 12 bases left between them. CDR3 DNA sequence: TGTGCCAGCAGCCGCCTGGAGGCCGAAGCTTTCTTT. Translated, it gives CASSRLEAEAFF.

The rearrangement uses TRBV19 and TRBJ1-5; the match to TRBD1 covers 11 bases. Germline V gene sequence: CDR1 LNHDA, CDR2 SQIVND (reference sequence). There are 15 residues in the CDR3. V was clipped by 6 bases and J by 7 bases; unmatched bases: 8. The CDR3 region is CASRRTGGLGQPQHF. CDR3 bases: TGTGCCAGTAGGAGGACAGGGGGCTTGGGGCAGCCCCAGCATTTT.

The chain joins TRBV6-5 to TRBJ1-1; unclear D gene. The CDR3 runs 14 residues. The V gene's germline CDR1 is MNHEY and CDR2 SVGAGI. V lost 6 bases and J lost 0, with 11 bases in between. The CDR3 bases are TGTGCCAGCAGACGTAGTAGTATGAACACTGAAGCTTTCTTT. It specifies CASRRSSMNTEAFF.

The chain employs TRBV14 and TRBJ2-2; TRBD1 matches at 9 bases. V shed 3 bases, J shed 4 bases, and the junction held 9 bases outside the gene matches. The CDR3 spans 17 residues. CDR1 SGHDN and CDR2 FVKESK come from the germline V gene. The CDR3 DNA reads as TGTGCCAGCAGCCATTTGACCGGGACAGGGACCACCGGGGAGCTGTTTTTT. Protein product: CASSHLTGTGTTGELFF.

The chain uses TRBV3-1 (or the pseudogene TRBV3-2) and TRBJ1-1, with 12 bases identical to TRBD1. The CDR3 has 16 residues. Per germline, CDR1 LGHDT and CDR2 YNNKEL (reference sequence). Losses at the gene ends were 3 bases for V and 0 bases for J; bases not matched to a gene: 2. DNA of the CDR3: TGTGCCAGCAGCCATGGGACAGGGGGCATGAACACTGAAGCTTTCTTT. This sequence encodes CASSHGTGGMNTEAFF.

This clone occurred once. The rearrangement joins TRBV3-1 (or the pseudogene TRBV3-2) to TRBJ1-2; a possible D gene is TRBD1 (5 bases). Trimming took off 3 bases at V and 0 bases at J, with 17 bases between the two ends. The CDR3 is 17 residues long. Germline CDR1 reads LGHDT; CDR2 reads YNNKEL (reference sequence). CDR3 in amino acids: CASSHYGGRGANYGYTF. CDR3 sequence (DNA): TGTGCCAGCAGCCACTACGGGGGTAGGGGCGCTAACTATGGCTACACCTTC.

DNA for the CDR3: TGCGCCAGCAAACAGGGGGCTACGGATGAAAAACTGTTTTTT. It codes for CASKQGATDEKLFF. The chain uses TRBV5-1 and TRBJ1-4, with 9 positions matching TRBD1. CDR3 length: 14 amino acids. Germline V gene lookup returns CDR1 SGHRS and CDR2 YFSETQ. The trim removed 6 bases at V and 6 bases at J, leaving 6 bases unmatched. The full variable domain, completed using reference TRBV5-1 and TRBJ1-4, is KAGVTQTPRYLIKTRGQQVTLSCSPISGHRSVSWYQQTPGQGLQFLFEYFSETQRNKGNFPGRFSGRQFSNSRSEMNVSTLELGDSALYLCASKQGATDEKLFFGSGTQLSVL.